This TCR beta chain was sequenced for a study of blood T cell repertoires in COVID-19. Clones were sequenced by immunoSEQ multiplex PCR, and TCRdb holds only the in-frame ones, with some missing. Of 200,000 to 250,000 clones in the sample, 80% to 90% were seen once. Germline values: CDR1 SNHLY, CDR2 FYNNEI. The V gene lost 4 bases and the J gene lost 3 bases, with 10 bases spanning the gap. This CDR3 has 13 residues. Participants had their cohort set by participant-reported clinical history. This chain connects TRBV2 to TRBJ2-7; a weak D match, TRBD2 (5 bases). Sequencing was carried out using PBMCs or T cells enriched from blood (not recorded which). The sequence came from a woman in her 30s who had been exposed to COVID-19. The CDR3 spells CASSVVGGYEQYF. The CDR3 DNA is TGTGCCAGCAGTGTCGTTGGAGGCTACGAGCAGTACTTC.